This T cell receptor (beta chain) was sequenced during a study of T cells in Graves' hyperthyroidism and ophthalmopathy. The TCR beta CDR3 regions underwent amplification using RNA transcripts as the source. HTBI primers drove first-round RT-PCR of the TCR CDR3. TCRdb reprocessed the multiplex PCR reads via MiXCR and lists one record per CDR3 protein. The sample includes hundreds of thousands of distinct CDR3 sequences, 35% to 55% of them seen just once. Turning to this clonotype: Because the CDR3 is missing its conserved closing phenylalanine or tryptophan, this is likely a read error.

Patients aged 18 to 65 had newly diagnosed hyperthyroidism of under 2 months' duration. Trimming removed 7 bases from V and 4 bases from J, with 7 bases in between. The germline CDR1 and CDR2 sequences are SNHLY and FYNNEI. The CDR3 loop spans 11 amino acids. Sequencing input: peripheral blood or thyroid tissue (not recorded which). The chain combines TRBV2 with TRBJ1-1, with a weak D call TRBD1 (5 bases). The source of this sequence is a woman aged 18-30 years with Graves' hyperthyroidism. DNA of the CDR3: TGTGCCAGCAACGGGGGCACTGAAGCTTTCCTT. Protein sequence: CASNGGTEAFL.